The rows below give T cell receptor beta chains drawn from one sample of a study of blood T cell repertoires in COVID-19. Sequencing was performed with immunoSEQ multiplex PCR; in TCRdb, only in-frame clones are kept and a portion is missing. The table includes 210,000 or so clones, approximately 88% detected once. Sequenced: PBMCs or T cells enriched from blood (not recorded which). The receptor source for this set is a woman in her twenties or thirties who had been exposed to COVID-19. Each CDR3 is given with its conserved first and last residue. Each record gives: D gene, clone size, J gene, V gene, CDR3 protein, CDR3 DNA. D genes are given only for firm matches. Expanded clones get a size class; other rows say once, few or many, or leave the size out.

NA NA TRBJ1-6 TRBV9 CASSVEPRPPLHF TGTGCCAGCAGCGTAGAGCCCCGCCCCCCCCTCCACTTT
NA NA TRBJ1-4 TRBV11-2 CASSARSPRATNEKLFF TGTGCCAGCAGCGCTAGGTCCCCCAGGGCAACTAATGAAAAACTGTTTTTT
TRBD1 few TRBJ2-7 TRBV20-1 CSASTPGGEHEQYF TGCAGTGCTAGTACCCCAGGGGGAGAGCACGAGCAGTACTTC
NA NA TRBJ2-1 TRBV4-1 CASSQDVGTPVVQQFF TGCGCCAGCAGCCAAGATGTCGGGACTCCCGTAGTACAGCAGTTCTTC
NA NA TRBJ1-1 TRBV5-1 CASSPGRGGSEAFF TGCGCCAGCAGCCCAGGGAGGGGCGGCTCTGAAGCTTTCTTT
NA few TRBJ2-1 TRBV7-9 CASSLDRVSYNEQFF TGTGCCAGCAGCTTAGACAGGGTATCCTACAATGAGCAGTTCTTC
TRBD2 NA TRBJ2-3 TRBV2 CASSEVGLGIDLSTDTQYF TGTGCCAGCAGTGAGGTGGGACTAGGCATTGACTTAAGCACAGATACGCAGTATTTT
NA NA TRBJ1-1 TRBV5-5 CASSLGYGGGTEAFF TGTGCCAGCAGCTTGGGGTACGGGGGAGGAACTGAAGCTTTCTTT
NA NA TRBJ2-5 TRBV3-1/TRBV3-2 CASSSIWKGPQETQYF TGTGCCAGCAGCTCAATATGGAAGGGGCCTCAAGAGACCCAGTACTTC
NA NA TRBJ2-7 TRBV5-5 CASRPRAGTASYEQYF TGTGCCAGCAGACCGCGAGCGGGCACAGCCTCCTACGAGCAGTACTTC
NA NA TRBJ2-5 TRBV5-4 CASSPDGQSQETQYF TGTGCCAGCAGCCCGGACGGACAGAGCCAAGAGACCCAGTACTTC
NA NA TRBJ2-3 TRBV5-1 CASSLYRDTDTQYF TGCGCCAGCAGCTTGTACAGGGACACAGATACGCAGTATTTT
TRBD2 NA TRBJ2-1 TRBV19 CASRSRLASDEQFF TGTGCCAGTAGGTCCCGACTAGCATCCGATGAGCAGTTCTTC
NA NA TRBJ1-2 TRBV27 CASSLSTGKNGYTF TGTGCCAGCAGTTTAAGTACAGGAAAGAATGGCTACACCTTC
NA NA TRBJ1-1 TRBV12-3/TRBV12-4 CASSLSRVWAFF TGTGCCAGCAGTTTGAGCAGGGTGTGGGCTTTCTTT
NA few TRBJ2-5 TRBV30 CAWSMGGETQYF TGTGCCTGGAGTATGGGGGGAGAGACCCAGTACTTC
NA NA TRBJ2-7 TRBV4-2 CASSQAEGLSYEQYF TGTGCCAGCAGCCAGGCTGAGGGACTTTCCTACGAGCAGTACTTC
NA NA TRBJ1-2 TRBV5-6 CASSSLPGGYTF TGTGCCAGCAGCTCCCTTCCCGGTGGCTACACCTTC
TRBD1 NA TRBJ1-2 TRBV12-3/TRBV12-4 CASRRGGENGYTF TGTGCCAGCAGGCGAGGGGGCGAGAATGGCTACACCTTC
TRBD1 NA TRBJ1-4 TRBV5-1 CASSAGTGEGEKLFF TGCGCCAGCAGCGCTGGGACAGGGGAGGGTGAAAAACTGTTTTTT
NA NA TRBJ1-5 TRBV11-2 CASSLVAGDQPQHF TGTGCCAGCAGCTTAGTTGCCGGGGATCAGCCCCAGCATTTT
NA once TRBJ1-1 TRBV9 CASSSVEGRGAEAFF TGTGCCAGCAGCTCCGTAGAGGGGCGCGGGGCTGAAGCTTTCTTT
NA NA TRBJ2-1 TRBV5-4 CASSSTGITNEQFF TGTGCCAGCAGCTCGACCGGGATTACCAATGAGCAGTTCTTC
NA NA TRBJ2-3 TRBV4-2 CASSQDWRPGTSTDTQYF TGTGCCAGCAGCCAAGATTGGCGGCCAGGGACTAGCACAGATACGCAGTATTTT
NA few TRBJ1-4 TRBV12-5 CASGTRRGGNEKLFF TGTGCTAGTGGTACCAGGCGGGGGGGGAATGAAAAACTGTTTTTT
NA NA TRBJ2-7 TRBV18 CASSPLGTNYEPYF TGTGCCAGCTCACCACTAGGGACAAACTACGAGCCGTACTTC
NA NA TRBJ2-4 TRBV5-1 CASSLGGGQLAKNIQYF TGCGCCAGCAGCTTGGGAGGCGGACAGCTAGCCAAAAACATTCAGTACTTC
NA NA TRBJ2-6 TRBV14 CASSQDMRVGANVLTF TGTGCCAGCAGCCAAGATATGAGGGTTGGGGCCAACGTCCTGACTTTC
NA NA TRBJ1-5 TRBV6-6 CASSYFRSNQPQHF TGTGCCAGCAGTTATTTCCGTAGCAATCAGCCCCAGCATTTT
TRBD1 few TRBJ1-5 TRBV25-1 CASSRTGGGQPQHF TGTGCCAGCTCCAGAACAGGGGGCGGTCAGCCCCAGCATTTT
TRBD2 NA TRBJ2-7 TRBV13 CASSLGLRGLGRGEQYF TGTGCCAGCAGCTTAGGCCTAAGGGGACTAGGAAGAGGGGAGCAGTACTTC
TRBD2 NA TRBJ2-3 TRBV6-5 CASSSTSGSTDTQYF TGTGCCAGCAGTTCTACTAGCGGGAGTACAGATACGCAGTATTTT
NA NA TRBJ1-1 TRBV30 CAWGGAVIAFF TGTGCCTGGGGGGGGGCCGTGATCGCTTTCTTT
TRBD1 NA TRBJ2-1 TRBV24-1 CATSARTGSNEQFF TGTGCCACCAGTGCCCGGACAGGGTCCAATGAGCAGTTCTTC
TRBD1 NA TRBJ2-2 TRBV29-1 CSGQGAWTGELFF TGCAGCGGACAGGGGGCGTGGACCGGGGAGCTGTTTTTT
NA few TRBJ2-5 TRBV10-1 CASSEWGASGVQYF TGCGCCAGCAGTGAGTGGGGCGCTAGTGGCGTCCAGTACTTC
NA NA TRBJ2-3 TRBV11-3 CASSSRTADTQYF TGTGCCAGCAGCTCAAGGACAGCAGATACGCAGTATTTT
TRBD2 NA TRBJ2-7 TRBV7-9 CASSPQASGAGQYF TGTGCCAGCAGCCCACAGGCTAGCGGCGCCGGGCAGTACTTC
NA NA TRBJ2-5 TRBV5-1 CASSWGGAETQYF TGCGCCAGCAGCTGGGGGGGGGCAGAGACCCAGTACTTC
NA NA TRBJ1-3 TRBV2 CASSTLTQGFGNTIYF TGTGCCAGCAGCACCTTAACCCAGGGGTTTGGAAACACCATATATTTT
NA NA TRBJ2-7 TRBV19 CASSKGAASYEQYF TGTGCCAGTAGTAAAGGGGCGGCTTCCTACGAGCAGTACTTC
NA NA TRBJ1-2 TRBV29-1 CSAEPRQRANYGYTF TGCAGCGCTGAGCCGCGACAGCGAGCTAACTATGGCTACACCTTC
NA NA TRBJ2-7 TRBV2 CASSEVAGNSGEQYF TGTGCCAGCAGTGAAGTCGCGGGGAACTCGGGCGAGCAGTACTTC
NA NA TRBJ1-2 TRBV2 CASSRGTFRFNYGYTF TGTGCCAGCAGTAGGGGAACCTTCAGGTTTAACTATGGCTACACCTTC
NA few TRBJ1-5 TRBV6-4 CASSVTEGTPQHF TGTGCCAGCAGTGTAACAGAGGGTACGCCCCAGCATTTT
NA NA TRBJ1-2 TRBV7-3 CASSLTAGLGYTF TGTGCCAGCAGCTTAACGGCAGGGCTCGGCTACACCTTC
NA once TRBJ1-5 TRBV15 CATSSGQPSNQPQHF TGTGCCACCAGCAGTGGACAGCCTAGCAATCAGCCCCAGCATTTT
NA NA TRBJ2-3 TRBV5-5 CASNAGASTDTQYF TGTGCCAGCAACGCAGGGGCTAGCACAGATACGCAGTATTTT
NA NA TRBJ2-7 TRBV11-2 CASSSPWEFRGFEQYF TGTGCCAGCAGCTCCCCCTGGGAGTTTCGGGGGTTCGAGCAGTACTTC
NA few TRBJ1-3 TRBV6-1 CASSEAISGNTIYF TGTGCCAGCAGTGAAGCTATCTCTGGAAACACCATATATTTT
NA NA TRBJ1-2 TRBV15 CATSRGGGNYGYTF TGTGCCACCAGCAGAGGAGGAGGGAACTATGGCTACACCTTC
TRBD2 NA TRBJ2-3 TRBV15 CATSRDSYPGGTDTQYF TGTGCCACCAGCAGAGATTCTTATCCGGGAGGGACAGATACGCAGTATTTT
NA NA TRBJ2-7 TRBV4-1 CASSPGFWDEQYF TGCGCCAGCAGCCCAGGGTTTTGGGACGAGCAGTACTTC
NA NA TRBJ1-5 TRBV24-1 CATSDLQGKGNQPQHF TGTGCCACCAGTGATCTACAGGGAAAGGGCAATCAGCCCCAGCATTTT
TRBD2 NA TRBJ2-2 TRBV6-1 CASSERTSGNTGELFF TGTGCCAGCAGTGAAAGGACTAGCGGGAACACCGGGGAGCTGTTTTTT
TRBD1 NA TRBJ1-1 TRBV30 CAWSTGTGMATEAFF TGTGCCTGGAGTACCGGGACAGGGATGGCCACTGAAGCTTTCTTT
TRBD1 NA TRBJ1-1 TRBV5-6 CASSLDGTGWANTEAFF TGTGCCAGCAGCTTGGATGGGACAGGGTGGGCGAACACTGAAGCTTTCTTT
NA NA TRBJ2-2 TRBV29-1 CSVKSRGGELFF TGCAGCGTTAAATCGCGTGGCGGGGAGCTGTTTTTT